A selection of T cell receptor beta chains follows, all from one sample in a study of CD8 T cells in ankylosing spondylitis. TCRdb processed the 5' RACE reads anew with MiXCR; each CDR3 protein has one entry. The data hold 50,000 to 70,000 distinct CDR3 sequences, with about 6.2% observed a single time. The material sequenced was synovial fluid, either unsorted or a sorted T cell fraction (not recorded which). The source of these receptors is a male donor with ankylosing spondylitis. Both conserved end residues are part of each CDR3. D genes are given only for firm matches. Clone size is shown for a subset of rows, as once, few, many or a class of expanded clone.

J gene	D gene	clone size	V gene	CDR3 protein	CDR3 DNA
TRBJ2-7	NA	many	TRBV9	CASSPDPSSVGYEQYF	TGTGCCAGCAGCCCAGACCCTAGCAGTGTTGGCTACGAGCAGTACTTC
TRBJ2-1	NA	many	TRBV27	CASSFGGNNEQFF	TGTGCCAGCAGTTTTGGGGGTAACAATGAGCAGTTCTTC
TRBJ1-4	NA	NA	TRBV7-2	CASSLSGSNEKLFF	TGTGCCAGCAGCTTATCAGGGTCTAATGAAAAACTGTTTTTT
TRBJ1-3	TRBD1	few	TRBV6-1	CASRSGTALSGNTIYF	TGTGCCAGCAGAAGTGGGACAGCCCTCTCTGGAAACACCATATATTTT
TRBJ1-5	NA	many	TRBV12-3/TRBV12-4	CASRPDSNQPQHF	TGTGCCAGCAGGCCGGACAGCAATCAGCCCCAGCATTTT
TRBJ2-1	NA	NA	TRBV6-1	CASCPGTVYNEQFF	TGTGCCAGCTGCCCCGGGACGGTATACAATGAGCAGTTCTTC
TRBJ1-1	TRBD1	NA	TRBV28	CASRGQGASEAFF	TGTGCCAGCAGAGGCCAGGGGGCTTCTGAAGCTTTCTTT
TRBJ2-7	NA	many	TRBV4-2	CASSQNPGPSYEQYF	TGTGCCAGCAGCCAAAACCCGGGCCCTTCCTACGAGCAGTACTTC
TRBJ2-2	TRBD2	once	TRBV5-1	CASSLRTGLAGVIRELFF	TGCGCCAGCAGCCTCCGAACGGGACTAGCGGGAGTGATAAGGGAGCTGTTTTTT
TRBJ2-7	NA	few	TRBV7-8	CASSAQRYEQYF	TGTGCCAGCAGCGCCCAGCGCTACGAGCAGTACTTC
TRBJ1-2	TRBD1	NA	TRBV19	CASSIVQGVYGYTF	TGTGCCAGTAGTATCGTGCAGGGGGTATATGGCTACACCTTC
TRBJ2-5	NA	many	TRBV3-1	CASSQDRVSQETQYF	TGTGCCAGCAGCCAAGACAGGGTCAGCCAAGAGACCCAGTACTTC
TRBJ2-4	NA	NA	TRBV11-1	CASSLDRGKNIQYF	TGTGCCAGCAGCCTCGATAGGGGCAAAAACATTCAGTACTTC
TRBJ2-3	TRBD2	medium-sized	TRBV29-1	CSVPRGLAGGDTQYF	TGCAGCGTGCCCCGAGGGCTAGCGGGAGGGGATACGCAGTATTTT
TRBJ1-4	NA	NA	TRBV28	CASSLSVGTDEKLFF	TGTGCCAGCAGCCTGAGTGTCGGCACTGATGAAAAACTGTTTTTT
TRBJ2-2	NA	many	TRBV27	CASSSAGARTGELFF	TGTGCCAGCAGTTCCGCGGGGGCGCGTACCGGGGAGCTGTTTTTT
TRBJ2-7	NA	medium-sized	TRBV12-3/TRBV12-4	CASSPNSGSFYEQYF	TGTGCCAGCAGTCCTAACTCCGGGTCCTTCTACGAGCAGTACTTC
TRBJ2-5	TRBD2	many	TRBV7-3	CASSGGLWEETQYF	TGTGCCAGCAGCGGGGGACTATGGGAAGAGACCCAGTACTTC
TRBJ2-3	NA	many	TRBV2	CASAMESTDTQYF	TGTGCCAGCGCGATGGAGAGCACAGATACGCAGTATTTT
TRBJ2-4	NA	NA	TRBV2	CASSTNLAKNIQYF	TGTGCCAGCAGCACTAATTTAGCCAAAAACATTCAGTACTTC
TRBJ2-1	TRBD2	many	TRBV24-1	CATRGLENEQFF	TGTGCCACCAGGGGACTAGAAAATGAGCAGTTCTTC
TRBJ2-2	NA	medium-sized	TRBV7-2	CASSLGRGNTGELFF	TGTGCCAGCAGCTTAGGCCGGGGTAACACCGGGGAGCTGTTTTTT
TRBJ2-7	TRBD2	many	TRBV7-2	CASSLALAGSYEQYF	TGTGCCAGCAGCTTAGCACTAGCGGGGTCCTACGAGCAGTACTTC
TRBJ2-7	TRBD2	medium-sized	TRBV20-1	CSARTSGRPWEEQYF	TGCAGTGCTCGGACTAGCGGGAGGCCGTGGGAAGAGCAGTACTTC
TRBJ2-3	NA	many	TRBV9	CASSVYYLDTQYF	TGTGCCAGCAGCGTATACTATTTGGATACGCAGTATTTT
TRBJ2-2	NA	NA	TRBV7-8	CASLGGGGRELFF	TGTGCCAGCTTAGGGGGTGGAGGAAGGGAGCTGTTTTTT
TRBJ2-7	NA	many	TRBV2	CASSEDRVAPEGQYF	TGTGCCAGCAGTGAAGACAGAGTAGCGCCCGAGGGGCAGTACTTC
TRBJ1-5	TRBD1	many	TRBV6-2/TRBV6-3	CASSYGAGGRPQHF	TGTGCCAGCAGTTACGGGGCAGGGGGACGGCCCCAGCATTTT
TRBJ1-5	NA	many	TRBV20-1	CSASLGYSNQPQHF	TGCAGTGCCTCCCTAGGTTACAGCAATCAGCCCCAGCATTTT
TRBJ1-5	NA	NA	TRBV2	CASRKDLQPQHF	TGTGCCAGCAGAAAGGACCTGCAGCCCCAGCATTTT
TRBJ1-1	NA	many	TRBV7-2	CASARGRNTEAFF	TGTGCCAGCGCCAGGGGCAGGAACACTGAAGCTTTCTTT
TRBJ1-1	NA	once	TRBV19	CASKGSGTEAFF	TGTGCCAGTAAGGGGAGTGGAACAGAAGCTTTCTTT
TRBJ2-3	NA	NA	TRBV2	CAGGRGARAQQYF	TGTGCCGGAGGGAGAGGGGCTCGGGCCCAGCAGTATTTT
TRBJ1-1	TRBD1	many	TRBV4-2	CASSQGSTGAMNTEAFF	TGTGCCAGCAGCCAAGGGTCCACAGGGGCCATGAACACTGAAGCTTTCTTT
TRBJ2-2	NA	NA	TRBV5-5	CASSLVGGITGELFF	TGTGCCAGCAGCTTGGTGGGCGGGATCACCGGGGAGCTGTTTTTT
TRBJ2-7	NA	few	TRBV28	CATRRTAPHEQYF	TGTGCCACCCGCAGGACAGCCCCCCACGAGCAGTACTTC
TRBJ2-6	NA	NA	TRBV9	CASSVVPSLNSGANVLTF	TGTGCCAGCAGCGTAGTTCCCAGCTTGAACTCTGGGGCCAACGTCCTGACTTTC
TRBJ2-2	TRBD1	many	TRBV20-1	CSAGTGNAGELFF	TGCAGTGCTGGGACAGGCAACGCCGGGGAGCTGTTTTTT
TRBJ2-1	TRBD1	few	TRBV7-8	CASSSQGTFNEQFF	TGTGCCAGCAGCTCACAGGGGACCTTCAATGAGCAGTTCTTC
TRBJ2-1	NA	many	TRBV7-2	CASSLQTGFNEQFF	TGTGCCAGCAGCTTACAAACAGGGTTCAATGAGCAGTTCTTC
TRBJ2-7	TRBD2	NA	TRBV4-2	CASSQPSGGYEQYF	TGTGCCAGCAGCCAACCAAGCGGGGGGTACGAGCAGTACTTC
TRBJ1-5	NA	many	TRBV7-2	CASSGDGFQPQHF	TGTGCCAGCAGTGGAGACGGGTTTCAGCCCCAGCATTTT
TRBJ2-1	TRBD2	many	TRBV30	CAWDPGLAGGREQFF	TGTGCCTGGGACCCGGGACTAGCGGGAGGTCGGGAGCAGTTCTTC
TRBJ2-5	NA	NA	TRBV14	CASSPLEAGKQETQYF	TGTGCCAGCAGCCCCTTGGAGGCAGGGAAACAAGAGACCCAGTACTTC
TRBJ2-1	TRBD2	many	TRBV6-2/TRBV6-3	CASSYRASGIYNEQFF	TGTGCCAGCAGTTATCGGGCTAGCGGGATCTACAATGAGCAGTTCTTC
TRBJ1-1	NA	NA	TRBV20-1	CSASRTVNTEAFF	TGCAGTGCTAGTCGGACAGTGAACACTGAAGCTTTCTTT
TRBJ1-5	NA	few	TRBV30	CAWSVGNRNQPQHF	TGTGCCTGGAGTGTGGGCAATCGGAATCAGCCCCAGCATTTT
TRBJ1-2	TRBD1	NA	TRBV11-3	CASSLTRQGANGYTF	TGTGCCAGCAGCTTAACGAGACAGGGGGCAAATGGCTACACCTTC
TRBJ2-7	TRBD1	many	TRBV5-7	CASSKPGTGGCEQYF	TGTGCCAGCAGCAAACCCGGGACAGGGGGCTGCGAGCAGTACTTC
TRBJ2-2	NA	many	TRBV5-1	CASSLALSGTTGELFF	TGCGCCAGCAGCTTGGCCCTTAGCGGTACCACCGGGGAGCTGTTTTTT
TRBJ2-3	NA	many	TRBV15	CATSRDPGDTQYF	TGTGCCACCAGCAGAGATCCAGGAGATACGCAGTATTTT
TRBJ2-2	NA	NA	TRBV6-6	CASTREVPGELFF	TGTGCCAGCACCCGCGAGGTCCCCGGGGAGCTGTTTTTT
TRBJ1-2	TRBD1	NA	TRBV25-1	CASSELQGFGGGYTF	TGTGCCAGCAGTGAATTACAGGGGTTTGGAGGTGGCTACACCTTC
TRBJ1-5	NA	NA	TRBV7-2	CASSTRVGQPQHF	TGTGCCAGCAGCACCCGGGTGGGTCAGCCCCAGCATTTT
TRBJ1-5	NA	few	TRBV19	CASAGVGQPQHF	TGTGCCAGTGCAGGGGTTGGGCAGCCCCAGCATTTT
TRBJ2-1	TRBD2	NA	TRBV6-2/TRBV6-3	CASSSGTSGRVYNEQFF	TGTGCCAGCAGTTCCGGGACTAGCGGGAGGGTTTACAATGAGCAGTTCTTC
TRBJ2-5	TRBD2	NA	TRBV10-3	CAISDRSGTSGRLETQYF	TGTGCCATCAGTGACCGCTCCGGGACTAGCGGGAGGCTGGAGACCCAGTACTTC
TRBJ2-7	TRBD2	many	TRBV5-1	CASSHGTSGRGFEQYF	TGCGCCAGCAGCCACGGGACTAGCGGGAGAGGCTTCGAGCAGTACTTC
TRBJ2-1	NA	many	TRBV7-7	CASSPSVTPNEQFF	TGTGCTAGCAGCCCGTCTGTTACCCCTAATGAGCAGTTCTTC
TRBJ2-5	NA	NA	TRBV4-3	CASSLETGRSETQYF	TGCGCCAGCAGCCTCGAGACAGGGAGGTCAGAGACCCAGTACTTC